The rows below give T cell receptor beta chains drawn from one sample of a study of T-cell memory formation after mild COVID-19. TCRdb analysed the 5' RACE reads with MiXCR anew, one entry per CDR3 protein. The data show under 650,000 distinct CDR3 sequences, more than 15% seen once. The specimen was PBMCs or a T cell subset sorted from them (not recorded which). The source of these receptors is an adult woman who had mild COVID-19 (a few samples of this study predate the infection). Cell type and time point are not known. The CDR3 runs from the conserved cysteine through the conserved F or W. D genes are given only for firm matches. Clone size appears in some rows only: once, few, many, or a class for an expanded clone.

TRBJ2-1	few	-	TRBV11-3	CASSLAGQIPYNEQFF	TGTGCCAGCAGCTTAGCAGGACAGATACCCTACAATGAGCAGTTCTTC
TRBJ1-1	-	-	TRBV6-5	CASTEGVYTEAFF	TGTGCCAGCACCGAAGGAGTATACACTGAAGCTTTCTTT
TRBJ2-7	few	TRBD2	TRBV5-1	CASSLGLADGYEQYF	TGCGCCAGCAGCTTGGGACTAGCGGATGGGTACGAGCAGTACTTC
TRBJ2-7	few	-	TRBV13	CASSSRDMAYEQYF	TGTGCCAGCAGCTCCCGGGACATGGCCTACGAGCAGTACTTC
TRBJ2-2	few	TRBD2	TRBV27	CASSLLAGEDGELFF	TGTGCCAGCAGTCTTCTAGCGGGGGAGGACGGGGAGCTGTTTTTT
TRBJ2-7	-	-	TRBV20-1	CSAQVGGLEQYF	TGCAGTGCCCAGGTGGGGGGGCTCGAGCAGTACTTC
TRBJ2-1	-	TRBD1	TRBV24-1	CATSEDGTAYNEQFF	TGTGCCACCAGTGAGGACGGGACAGCCTACAATGAGCAGTTCTTC
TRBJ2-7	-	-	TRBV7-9	CASSFLGTTYEQYF	TGTGCCAGCAGCTTCCTCGGGACCACCTACGAGCAGTACTTC
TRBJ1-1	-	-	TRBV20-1	CSARVWWGNTEAFF	TGCAGTGCTAGAGTCTGGTGGGGGAACACTGAAGCTTTCTTT
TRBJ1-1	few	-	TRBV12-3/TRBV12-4	CASSLLGQNQNTEAFF	TGTGCCAGCAGTTTGTTGGGACAAAACCAGAACACTGAAGCTTTCTTT
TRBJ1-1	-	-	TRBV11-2	CASRIGSKAFF	TGTGCCAGCAGGATTGGTAGTAAGGCTTTCTTT
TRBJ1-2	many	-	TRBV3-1	CASSQDLVDGYTF	TGTGCCAGCAGCCAAGATCTAGTGGATGGCTACACCTTC
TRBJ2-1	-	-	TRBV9	CASSVVANNNEQFF	TGTGCCAGCAGCGTAGTGGCGAACAACAATGAGCAGTTCTTC
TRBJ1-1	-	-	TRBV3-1	CASSQGLSEAFF	TGTGCCAGCAGCCAGGGGCTCTCTGAAGCTTTCTTT
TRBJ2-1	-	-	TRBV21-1	CASSTGTGDDEQFF	TGTGCCAGCAGCACCGGGACAGGGGACGATGAGCAGTTCTTC
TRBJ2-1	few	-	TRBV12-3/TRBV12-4	CASSPSLVNEQFF	TGTGCCAGCAGTCCCAGTCTTGTTAATGAGCAGTTCTTC
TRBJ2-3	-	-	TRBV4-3	CASSDFGGDTQYF	TGCGCCAGCAGCGACTTCGGTGGAGATACGCAGTATTTT
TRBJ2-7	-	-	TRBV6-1	CASSAWQGYEQYF	TGTGCCAGCAGTGCGTGGCAGGGCTACGAGCAGTACTTC
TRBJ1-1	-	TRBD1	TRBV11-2	CASSPRDRGYEAFF	TGTGCCAGCAGCCCCCGGGACAGGGGCTATGAAGCTTTCTTT
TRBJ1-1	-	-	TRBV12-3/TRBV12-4	CASSLRAVNTEAFF	TGTGCCAGCAGTTTAAGGGCAGTGAACACTGAAGCTTTCTTT
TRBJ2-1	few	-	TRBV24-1	CATSAATYNEQFF	TGTGCCACCAGTGCAGCGACCTACAATGAGCAGTTCTTC
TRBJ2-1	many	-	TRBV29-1	CSVERYNEQFF	TGCAGCGTTGAACGTTACAATGAGCAGTTCTTC
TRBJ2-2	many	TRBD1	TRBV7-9	CASSPSDRAPFNTGELFF	TGTGCCAGCAGCCCATCGGACAGGGCCCCATTTAACACCGGGGAGCTGTTTTTT
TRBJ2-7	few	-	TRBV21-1	CASSSGGLLDEQYF	TGTGCCAGCAGCTCGGGGGGTTTGTTGGACGAGCAGTACTTC
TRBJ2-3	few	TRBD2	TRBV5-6	CASRFRGGTDTQYF	TGTGCCAGCAGGTTCCGGGGGGGGACAGATACGCAGTATTTT
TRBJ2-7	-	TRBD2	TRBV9	CASSVGGIRSYEQYF	TGTGCCAGCAGCGTGGGAGGGATTCGCTCCTACGAGCAGTACTTC
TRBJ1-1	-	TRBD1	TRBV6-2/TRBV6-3	CASSYSPGQGDTEAFF	TGTGCCAGCAGTTACTCACCGGGACAGGGGGACACTGAAGCTTTCTTT
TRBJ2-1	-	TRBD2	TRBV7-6	CASSGTSGRTFSEQFF	TGTGCCAGCAGCGGCACTAGCGGGAGGACTTTCAGTGAGCAGTTCTTC